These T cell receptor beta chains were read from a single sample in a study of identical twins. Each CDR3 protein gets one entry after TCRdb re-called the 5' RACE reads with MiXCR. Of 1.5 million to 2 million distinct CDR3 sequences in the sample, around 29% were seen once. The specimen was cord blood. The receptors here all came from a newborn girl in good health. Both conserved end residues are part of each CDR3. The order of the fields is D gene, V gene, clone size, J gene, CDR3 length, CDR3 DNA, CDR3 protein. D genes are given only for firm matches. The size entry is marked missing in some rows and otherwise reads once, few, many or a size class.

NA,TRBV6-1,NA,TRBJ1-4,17,TGTGCCAGCAGCCGCACCCCCGGACGCGCAACTAATGAAAAACTGTTTTTT,CASSRTPGRATNEKLFF
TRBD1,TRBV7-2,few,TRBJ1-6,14,TGTGCCAGCAGCTTAAGGGACAGTAATTCACCCCTCCACTTT,CASSLRDSNSPLHF
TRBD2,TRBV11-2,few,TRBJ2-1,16,TGTGCCAGCAGCTTAGTGGCGCGGGAGGGTTACAATGAGCAGTTCTTC,CASSLVAREGYNEQFF
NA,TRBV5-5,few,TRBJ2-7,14,TGTGCCAGCAGCGCCCGGGACACGAACTACGAGCAGTACTTC,CASSARDTNYEQYF
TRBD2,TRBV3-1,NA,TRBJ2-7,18,TGTGCCAGCAGCTTAATCGGGACTAGCGGCCCGCCGCCCTACGAGCAGTACTTC,CASSLIGTSGPPPYEQYF
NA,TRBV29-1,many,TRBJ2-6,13,TGCAGCGTGGGACACTCTGGGGCCAACGTCCTGACTTTC,CSVGHSGANVLTF
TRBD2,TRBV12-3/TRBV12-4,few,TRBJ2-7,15,TGTGCCAGCAGAGCTACTAGCGGGACGTCCTACGAGCAGTACTTC,CASRATSGTSYEQYF
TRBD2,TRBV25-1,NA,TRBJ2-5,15,TGTGCCAGCTTGCGGCTAGCGGCTCCTCAAGAGACCCAGTACTTC,CASLRLAAPQETQYF
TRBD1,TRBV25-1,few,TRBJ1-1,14,TGTGCCAGCACTTCCCAGGGGGGGAACACTGAAGCTTTCTTT,CASTSQGGNTEAFF
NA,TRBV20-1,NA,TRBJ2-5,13,TGCAGTGCTAGGCCTGGACAGTCGGAGATCCAGTACTTC,CSARPGQSEIQYF
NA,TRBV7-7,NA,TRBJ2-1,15,TGTGCCAGCAGCTCCGGGACTCTTCCTTACAATGAGCAGTTCTTC,CASSSGTLPYNEQFF
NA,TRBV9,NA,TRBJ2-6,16,TGTGCCAGCAGCCCTTCGACAGGATCTGGGGCCAACGTCCTGACTTTC,CASSPSTGSGANVLTF
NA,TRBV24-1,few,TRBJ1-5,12,TGTGCCACCAGTCAGGGCAATCAGCCCCAGCATTTT,CATSQGNQPQHF